Each of the 7 T cell receptor beta chains below was sequenced from the same sample in a study of cytomegalovirus exposure and HLA in healthy donors. Amplification used 60 Vbeta primers and 13 Jbeta primers. The assay was immunoSEQ multiplex PCR, and TCRdb's table has in-frame clones only and misses some. This table has under 200,000 clones, 75% to 90% appearing once. Sequencing was performed on PBMCs. The receptors were sampled from a woman between 18 and 29 years old in good health and CMV-seronegative.

The V gene is TRBV5-1, the J gene TRBJ2-7, with D possibly being TRBD1 (6 bases). The V and J ends lost 5 bases and 4 bases respectively, with 16 bases between them. The CDR3 totals 14 residues. The germline V gene encodes CDR1 SGHRS and CDR2 YFSETQ. The CDR3 DNA reads TGCGCCAGCAGGCCGGACAGAGGCTATTACGAGCAGTACTTC. The encoded protein is CASRPDRGYYEQYF.

The V and J genes are TRBV30 and TRBJ2-3; D possibly corresponds to TRBD2 (7 bases). Germline loops: CDR1 GTSNPN, CDR2 SVGIG (reference sequence). V lost 8 bases and J 4 bases, leaving 10 bases between the germline ends. CDR3 length: 11 residues. DNA for the CDR3: TGTGCCACGGGGGGCTCAGATACGCAGTATTTT. This codes for CATGGSDTQYF.

The chain joins TRBV19 to TRBJ1-5; 7 bases are a match to TRBD1. The CDR3 consists of 15 residues. The germline gives CDR1 LNHDA, CDR2 SQIVND (reference sequence). V dropped 3 bases and J dropped 3; count of bases not matched to a gene: 5. CDR3 DNA: TGTGCCAGTAGTATGGGGACAGTATTCAATCAGCCCCAGCATTTT. Its translation: CASSMGTVFNQPQHF.

V and J are TRBV9 and TRBJ2-5; 7 nucleotides line up with TRBD2. J gave up 4 bases and V 0 bases, and 12 bases lay outside the gene matches. The V gene's germline CDR1 is SGDLS and CDR2 YYNGEE. This CDR3 has 17 amino acids. CDR3 nucleotides: TGTGCCAGCAGCGTAGGTTCCCTGGCGGGAGTAGCAGAGACCCAGTACTTC. It yields the protein CASSVGSLAGVAETQYF.

V and J are TRBV6-1 and TRBJ2-1, with D unresolved. Trimming cost V 7 bases and J 8 bases, with 21 bases left between them. The CDR3 is made up of 15 amino acids. Germline V gives CDR1 MNHNS, CDR2 SASEGT. The CDR3 DNA reads TGTGCCAGCACGGAAGATTGGGCGTCCTCGGATGAGCAGTTCTTC. It yields the protein CASTEDWASSDEQFF.

The chain recombines TRBV5-4 with TRBJ2-3; D not certain. Between the trimmed V and J ends, which lost 0 bases and 7 bases, there was a span of 12 bases. The CDR3 spans 14 residues. Germline loops: CDR1 SGHNT, CDR2 YYREEE (reference sequence). DNA for the CDR3: TGTGCCAGCAGCTTGGTAGCATCCTCAAATACGCAGTATTTT. Its translation: CASSLVASSNTQYF.

This clone was recorded a few times. The chain joins TRBV5-1 to TRBJ2-7; TRBD2 matches 9 bases. CDR3 length equals 15 residues. Germline assignment: CDR1 SGHRS and CDR2 YFSETQ. The J segment lost 0 bases and the V segment lost 2 bases, leaving 3 bases of the junction unmatched. CDR3 in DNA: TGCGCCAGCAGCTTAAGCGGGGGGTTCTCCTACGAGCAGTACTTC. Its protein product is CASSLSGGFSYEQYF.